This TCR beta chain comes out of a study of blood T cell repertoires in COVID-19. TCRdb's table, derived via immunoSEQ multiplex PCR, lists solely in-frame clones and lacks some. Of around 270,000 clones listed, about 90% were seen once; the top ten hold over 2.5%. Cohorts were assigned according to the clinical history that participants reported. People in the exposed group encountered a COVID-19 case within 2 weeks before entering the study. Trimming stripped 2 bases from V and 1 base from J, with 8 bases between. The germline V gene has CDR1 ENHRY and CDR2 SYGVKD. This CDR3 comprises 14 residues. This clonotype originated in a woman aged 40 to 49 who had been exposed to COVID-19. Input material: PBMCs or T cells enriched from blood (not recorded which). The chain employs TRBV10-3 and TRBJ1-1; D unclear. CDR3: CAISESAGNTEAFF. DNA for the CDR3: TGTGCCATCAGTGAGAGTGCAGGGAACACTGAAGCTTTCTTT.